This TCR beta chain was sequenced for a study of OX40 agonist ivuxolimab in advanced cancers. Profiling relied on immunoSEQ multiplex PCR, and the TCRdb table lists in-frame clones only, not all of them. The repertoire has tens of thousands of clones, about 90% of them found once; the top ten carry approximately 9.1%. The V gene's germline CDR1 is SGHDN and CDR2 FVKESK. V was clipped by 3 bases and J by 0 bases, with 9 bases between them. CDR3 length equals 14 residues. This clonotype was obtained from an adult with an advanced solid tumor such as melanoma, head and neck, liver or kidney cancer. The specimen comprised CD4+ or CD8+ T cells sorted from blood, sampled in a trial of the OX40 agonist ivuxolimab. V usage is TRBV14 and J usage is TRBJ2-7; D is perhaps TRBD2 (6 bases). The chain's CDR3 is CASSHGSLSYEQYF. The CDR3 DNA is TGTGCCAGCAGCCACGGGAGCCTCTCCTACGAGCAGTACTTC. Combining the CDR3 with reference TRBV14 and TRBJ2-7 gives the whole variable domain EAGVTQFPSHSVIEKGQTVTLRCDPISGHDNLYWYRRVMGKEIKFLLHFVKESKQDESGMPNNRFLAERTGGTYSTLKVQPAELEDSGVYFCASSHGSLSYEQYFGPGTRLTVT.